The 26 T cell receptor beta chains presented below share a single source sample, sequenced in a study of blood T cell repertoires in COVID-19. Data came from immunoSEQ multiplex PCR; TCRdb stores just in-frame clones and leaves some out. The sample comprises approximately 11,000 clones, roughly nine tenths of which are singletons, and 20% to 25% rests with the top ten. The specimen sequenced was peripheral blood. These receptors came from a woman aged 55-75 years with active COVID-19.

V is TRBV10-2 and J is TRBJ1-2; 7 bases are a match to TRBD1. The CDR3 sequence is 13 residues long. Germline CDR1 and CDR2: WSHSY and SAAADI. V lost 3 bases and J lost 5; bases outside the gene matches: 3. The CDR3 loop is CASSDLTGYGYTF. For the CDR3, the DNA is TGCGCCAGCAGTGATCTGACAGGGTATGGCTACACCTTC.

This clone was counted a single time. This chain uses TRBV19 with TRBJ2-5; 9 bases are a match to TRBD1. There are 16 residues in the CDR3. The V gene end was trimmed by 4 bases and the J gene end by 2 bases; junction bases not matched to a gene: 8. CDR1 and CDR2 from the germline V gene are LNHDA and SQIVND (reference sequence). In DNA form, the CDR3 reads TGTGCCAGTAGTACCCCTGGGGACAGGGAACAAGAGACCCAGTACTTC. Translation gives CASSTPGDREQETQYF.

This chain connects TRBV19 to TRBJ2-6, with a possible D match to TRBD1 (5 bases). This CDR3 is built from 14 residues. Trimming took 10 bases from V and 0 from J, leaving 10 bases between them. Germline CDR1 and CDR2: LNHDA and SQIVND (reference sequence). CDR3 in amino acids: CATKGDSGANVLTF. The CDR3 region has the DNA TGTGCCACTAAAGGGGACTCTGGGGCCAACGTCCTGACTTTC.

This clone is a singleton in its sample. The chain links TRBV29-1 to TRBJ2-5; no clear D. The CDR3 has 11 amino acids. Trimming took 4 bases from V and 3 from J, leaving 6 bases between them. Germline assignment: CDR1 SQVTM and CDR2 ANQGSEA. The CDR3 reads CSVGGKETQYF. CDR3 bases: TGCAGCGTTGGCGGAAAAGAGACCCAGTACTTC.

The gene calls are TRBV11-2 and TRBJ1-6; D gene ambiguous. CDR3 size: 16 residues. Trimming removed 5 bases at V and 0 bases at J, with 11 bases between. From germline, CDR1 is SGHAT and CDR2 FQNNGV. CDR3 DNA: TGTGCCAGCAGCGGAGGGTTTAGCTCCTATAATTCACCCCTCCACTTT. It is translated as CASSGGFSSYNSPLHF.

The V gene is TRBV23-1, the J gene TRBJ1-4, with TRBD1 matching 7 bases. TRBV23-1 is an open reading frame whose function is uncertain. The CDR3 totals 17 residues. Trimming cost V 7 bases and J 5 bases; bases outside gene matches: 16. The CDR3 is CASTRLIEGGRNEKLFF. DNA for the CDR3: TGCGCCAGCACCCGGTTGATCGAAGGGGGCCGGAATGAAAAACTGTTTTTT.

The J gene is TRBJ2-7, the V gene TRBV24-1; tentative D call: TRBD1 (6 bases). The CDR3 runs 13 residues. V was trimmed by 12 bases and J by 4 bases, leaving 18 bases between them. Germline loops: CDR1 KGHDR, CDR2 SFDVKD. The CDR3 nucleotides are TGTGCCCCGCGTGGGGACAAACCGTACGAGCAGTACGTC. Protein sequence: CAPRGDKPYEQYV.

The J gene is TRBJ2-3, the V gene TRBV21-1; the table assigns TRBD2, which was not confirmed against the DNA. TRBV21-1 is deemed a pseudogene. CDR3 length: 13 amino acids. CDR3 amino acids: CASKGEGRGTQYF. Written as DNA, the CDR3 is TGTGCCAGCAAAGGGGAGGGGCGGGGTACGCAGTATTTT.

The chain recombines TRBV30 with TRBJ2-7, with 9 bases fitting TRBD2. Per germline, CDR1 GTSNPN and CDR2 SVGIG (reference sequence). The CDR3 is made up of 15 amino acids. Trimming at V came to 2 bases and at J to 4 bases, leaving 9 bases not matched to a gene. The CDR3 loop reads CAWSRLAANRYEQYF. DNA of the CDR3: TGTGCCTGGAGTCGACTAGCGGCAAACCGGTACGAGCAGTACTTC.

The chain has TRBV25-1 and TRBJ2-3; TRBD1 agrees at 12 bases. The CDR3 has 16 residues. The germline V gene has CDR1 MGHDK and CDR2 SYGVNS. V shed 7 bases and J 9 bases; nucleotides not matched to a gene: 14. CDR3 nucleotide sequence: TGTGCCAGCATTGAGTCTGGGACAGGGGGCTGGGGGACGCAGTATTTT. Translating it yields CASIESGTGGWGTQYF.

The chain employs TRBV9 and TRBJ2-3; 11 bases are a match to TRBD1. The length of the CDR3 is 23 residues. From germline, CDR1 is SGDLS and CDR2 YYNGEE. J gave up 8 bases and V 4 bases, and 33 bases lay outside the gene matches. The CDR3 protein is CASSSPAGTGGNRVFEEGVTQYF. The CDR3, as DNA: TGTGCCAGCAGCTCTCCCGCCGGGACAGGGGGTAATAGAGTGTTTGAAGAGGGGGTTACGCAGTATTTT.

J is TRBJ1-5 and V is TRBV19, with 7 bases matching TRBD1. Per the germline V gene, CDR1 is LNHDA and CDR2 is SQIVND (reference sequence). This CDR3 is built from 14 residues. J gave up 6 bases and V 8 bases, and 10 bases lay outside the gene matches. The CDR3 reads CASASTGLVQPQHF. The CDR3 nucleotides read TGTGCCAGTGCGTCGACAGGGTTGGTTCAGCCCCAGCATTTT.

The chain joins TRBV5-6 to TRBJ2-1, with D unclear. Trimming pared 4 bases from V and 4 bases from J, leaving 12 bases between. The germline gives CDR1 SGHDT, CDR2 YYEEEE. CDR3 length equals 14 residues. The CDR3 spells CASSPDTVYNEQFF. CDR3 nucleotides: TGTGCCAGCAGCCCAGATACCGTTTACAATGAGCAGTTCTTC. The complete variable domain, with remaining parts taken from reference TRBV5-6 and TRBJ2-1, reads DAGVTQSPTHLIKTRGQQVTLRCSPKSGHDTVSWYQQALGQGPQFIFQYYEEEERQRGNFPDRFSGHQFPNYSSELNVNALLLGDSALYLCASSPDTVYNEQFFGPGTRLTVL.

The chain employs TRBV29-1 and TRBJ2-2; TRBD1 aligns across 10 bases. This CDR3 region has 17 residues. Germline assignment: CDR1 SQVTM and CDR2 ANQGSEA. The J segment lost 0 bases and the V segment lost 4 bases, leaving 8 bases of the junction unmatched. The DNA of the CDR3 is TGCAGCGTTGGCCGGGACAGGGGCTCCGCGAACACCGGGGAGCTGTTTTTT. The encoded protein is CSVGRDRGSANTGELFF.

The chain employs TRBV5-1 and TRBJ2-1; the match to TRBD1 covers 9 bases. Germline V gene data show CDR1 as SGHRS and CDR2 as YFSETQ. V trimming: 4 bases; J trimming: 9 bases; junction bases outside the gene matches: 5. The CDR3 extends over 13 amino acids. The CDR3 DNA sequence: TGCGCCAGCAGCAGGGACAGGGCCTCTGAGCAGTTCTTC. It yields the protein CASSRDRASEQFF. Looking up the rest from reference TRBV5-1 and TRBJ2-1 gives the full variable domain: KAGVTQTPRYLIKTRGQQVTLSCSPISGHRSVSWYQQTPGQGLQFLFEYFSETQRNKGNFPGRFSGRQFSNSRSEMNVSTLELGDSALYLCASSRDRASEQFFGPGTRLTVL.

The CDR3 region is CASSPGPLGGPDTQYF. As DNA, the CDR3 is TGTGCCAGCTCACCGGGTCCGTTGGGGGGGCCAGATACGCAGTATTTT. The rearrangement joins TRBV18 to TRBJ2-3; tentatively, D is TRBD2 (7 bases). The CDR3 runs to 16 residues. CDR1 KGHSH and CDR2 LQKENI come from the germline V gene. V lost 3 bases to trimming and J lost 4 bases, with 17 bases between them.

The chain uses TRBV6-1 and TRBJ1-1; no firm D call. The CDR3 spans 14 residues. The V gene lost 1 base and the J gene lost 4 bases, with 10 bases spanning the gap. Germline V gene lookup returns CDR1 MNHNS and CDR2 SASEGT. Written as DNA, the CDR3 is TGTGCCAGCAGTGAAGGCGGGGTTAGCACTGAAGCTTTCTTT. The encoded protein is CASSEGGVSTEAFF.

The chain has TRBV5-1 and TRBJ2-1; no clear D. Trimming took 1 base from V and 5 from J, leaving 13 bases between them. CDR1 SGHRS and CDR2 YFSETQ come from the germline V gene. The CDR3 runs 15 residues. The CDR3 DNA sequence: TGCGCCAGCAGCTTGCAGTCCAGTCTCCACAATGAGCAGTTCTTC. Translated, it gives CASSLQSSLHNEQFF.

This chain links TRBV5-4 with TRBJ2-1; 13 nucleotides match TRBD2. J lost 11 bases, V lost 3 bases, and 14 bases had no gene match. Germline lookup yields CDR1 SGHNT and CDR2 YYREEE (reference sequence). This CDR3 has 17 residues. This chain's CDR3 is CASSSPGGVGTSGKQFF. The CDR3 DNA reads TGTGCCAGCAGCTCGCCGGGGGGCGTTGGGACTAGCGGGAAGCAGTTCTTC.

The chain links TRBV27 to TRBJ2-1; 8 nucleotides align to TRBD2. J lost 8 bases, V lost 4 bases, and 4 bases had no gene match. The CDR3 sequence is 13 residues long. CDR1 and CDR2 from the germline V gene are MNHEY and SMNVEV (reference sequence). The CDR3 nucleotides read TGTGCCAGCAGTTACGGGGGGGCGGATGAGCAGTTCTTC. It encodes CASSYGGADEQFF.

This clone was detected once. This chain joins TRBV4-1 and TRBJ2-3; 8 bases line up with TRBD1. Germline trimming cut 3 bases from V and 1 base from J; bases unmatched to any gene: 6. Germline values: CDR1 MGHRA, CDR2 YSYEKL. This CDR3 is built from 16 residues. The CDR3 loop reads CASSHQIQGGTDTQYF. DNA of the CDR3: TGCGCCAGCAGCCACCAAATACAGGGGGGCACAGATACGCAGTATTTT.

V gene TRBV2 combines with J gene TRBJ2-5; 13 nucleotides match TRBD2. CDR1 is SNHLY, CDR2 FYNNEI, per germline. V was pared by 6 bases and J by 5 bases, with 9 bases of the junction left unmatched. The CDR3 is made up of 16 amino acids. This CDR3 reads CASSPLAGGLWETQYF. The DNA of the CDR3 is TGTGCCAGCAGCCCACTAGCGGGGGGGCTGTGGGAGACCCAGTACTTC.

This sequence joins TRBV18 and TRBJ2-4; 8 nucleotides agree with TRBD1. Trimming cost V 1 base and J 8 bases; bases outside gene matches: 7. The CDR3 has 15 amino acids. Germline-derived CDR1 and CDR2 are KGHSH and LQKENI. In DNA form, the CDR3 reads TGTGCCAGCTCACCACTCGGACAGGGTATGGACATTCAGTACTTC. As protein: CASSPLGQGMDIQYF.

J is TRBJ2-1 and V is TRBV19; 9 positions match TRBD2. The CDR3 spans 14 residues. Germline CDR1 and CDR2: LNHDA and SQIVND (reference sequence). V dropped 9 bases and J dropped 7; count of bases not matched to a gene: 10. The CDR3 region is CARARAGGRNEQFF. The CDR3 DNA sequence: TGTGCCAGGGCTAGGGCGGGAGGGAGAAATGAGCAGTTCTTC.

The rearrangement links TRBV30 to TRBJ1-1, with TRBD1 as a possible D gene (5 bases). This CDR3 is built from 13 residues. Germline V gene lookup returns CDR1 GTSNPN and CDR2 SVGIG (reference sequence). Trimming took 2 bases from V and 5 from J, leaving 12 bases between them. The CDR3 region is CAWSLGARTEAFF. The CDR3 bases are TGTGCCTGGAGTCTAGGGGCTAGGACTGAAGCTTTCTTT. Looking up the rest from reference TRBV30 and TRBJ1-1 gives the full variable domain: SQTIHQWPATLVQPVGSPLSLECTVEGTSNPNLYWYRQAAGRGLQLLFYSVGIGQISSEVPQNLSASRPQDRQFILSSKKLLLSDSGFYLCAWSLGARTEAFFGQGTRLTVV.

The genes are TRBV3-1 (or the pseudogene TRBV3-2) and TRBJ1-3; possible D gene TRBD1, 5 bases. The V end lost 4 bases, the J end lost 0 bases, and 10 bases lay between the germline ends. The CDR3 has 15 residues. Germline V CDR1 and CDR2: LGHDT, YNNKEL (reference sequence). The CDR3: CASSRQLHSGNTIYF. DNA for the CDR3: TGTGCCAGCAGCCGACAGTTACACTCTGGAAACACCATATATTTT.